These 26 T cell receptor beta chains were sequenced from one sample in a study of T cells after posttransplantation cyclophosphamide. The repertoire was sequenced with immunoSEQ multiplex PCR; TCRdb's copy has only in-frame clones and lacks some. Here the sample spans almost 5,500 clones, around 93% being singletons. The specimen was CD4+ T cells sorted from bone marrow. These receptors were taken from a woman aged 55-69 years in good health, CMV-negative, and a related stem cell transplant donor.

The chain combines TRBV7-9 with TRBJ1-5; no definite D call. V was cut by 3 bases and J by 2 bases, with 8 bases left in between. The CDR3 is 14 amino acids. Germline CDR1 and CDR2: SEHNR and FQNEAQ (reference sequence). The CDR3 protein is CASSFDQGNQPQHF. CDR3 DNA sequence: TGTGCCAGCAGCTTTGATCAGGGCAATCAGCCCCAGCATTTT.

The J gene is TRBJ2-7, the V gene TRBV10-1, with 12 bases identical to TRBD1. V trimming: 4 bases; J trimming: 4 bases; junction bases outside the gene matches: 5. Germline-derived CDR1 and CDR2 are WNHNN and SYGVQD (reference sequence). CDR3 length equals 15 residues. Written as DNA, the CDR3 is TGCGCCAGCAGTGCCGGGACAGGGGGCGAGTACGAGCAGTACGTC. Translating gives CASSAGTGGEYEQYV.

The J gene is TRBJ1-6, the V gene TRBV6-5; no reliable D call. The CDR3 spans 14 residues. V lost 0 bases and J 6 bases, leaving 6 bases between the germline ends. CDR1 and CDR2 (germline): MNHEY, SVGAGI. CDR3 nucleotides: TGTGCCAGCAGTTACTCTACAGCTAATTCACCCCTCCACTTT. The encoded protein is CASSYSTANSPLHF.

The chain employs TRBV27 and TRBJ2-3, with D possibly being TRBD2 (5 bases). V lost 3 bases to trimming and J lost 6 bases, with 19 bases between them. Germline-derived CDR1 and CDR2 are MNHEY and SMNVEV (reference sequence). CDR3 size: 16 residues. Written as DNA, the CDR3 is TGTGCCAGCAGTTTTTTCCGTCGGAGCGGTGAGGATACGCAGTATTTT. Its translation is CASSFFRRSGEDTQYF.

The chain has TRBV18 and TRBJ1-5; TRBD1 might be the D (5 bases). The CDR3 contains 14 residues. CDR1 and CDR2 (germline): KGHSH, LQKENI. V shed 3 bases and J shed 7 bases, with 13 bases lying between them. As DNA, the CDR3 is TGTGCCAGCTCACCGGGGGGGGAGTTCCAGCCCCAGCATTTT. Its translation is CASSPGGEFQPQHF.

The V and J genes are TRBV6-5 and TRBJ1-5, with D uncertain. The CDR3 sequence is 12 residues long. V shed 6 bases and J shed 7 bases, with 10 bases lying between them. Germline CDR1 reads MNHEY; CDR2 reads SVGAGI. The CDR3 DNA reads as TGTGCCAGCAGAAACAGAGGGCAGCCCCAGCATTTT. Translation: CASRNRGQPQHF.

The V gene is TRBV9, the J gene TRBJ2-7, with 12 bases lining up with TRBD2. This CDR3 comprises 15 residues. The germline V gene has CDR1 SGDLS and CDR2 YYNGEE. Losses at the gene ends were 2 bases for V and 6 bases for J; bases not matched to a gene: 6. The DNA for the CDR3 is TGTGCCAGCAGCGTCTCTAGCGGGAGGGCCACCGAGCAGTACTTC. Translation: CASSVSSGRATEQYF.

This chain links TRBV7-3 with TRBJ2-7; D is possibly TRBD2 (6 bases). The CDR3 length is 15 residues. Trimming removed 6 bases at V and 0 bases at J, with 15 bases between. Looked up from germline, CDR1 is SGHTA and CDR2 is FQGTGA. CDR3 sequence (DNA): TGTGCCAGCAGACCCCGGGACTTAAGCTCCTACGAGCAGTACTTC. This sequence encodes CASRPRDLSSYEQYF.

The CDR3 DNA reads TGTGCCAGCAGTGAGGGGCTGGATCAGCCCCAGCATTTT. Translation: CASSEGLDQPQHF. The rearrangement joins TRBV6-4 to TRBJ1-5; D possibly corresponds to TRBD1 (5 bases). Per germline, CDR1 MRHNA and CDR2 SNTAGT. There are 13 residues in the CDR3. Between the trimmed V and J ends, which lost 3 bases and 5 bases, there was a span of 8 bases.

CDR3 nucleotides: TGTGCCAGCAGTGGCCCGAGGGAAGGCTACACCTTC. It yields the protein CASSGPREGYTF. The V and J genes are TRBV2 and TRBJ1-2; no reliable D call. The CDR3 runs 12 residues. The V end was cut by 4 bases, the J end by 8 bases, with 11 bases between. Per the germline V gene, CDR1 is SNHLY and CDR2 is FYNNEI.

The V call is TRBV5-1, the J call TRBJ2-7, with 14 bases identical to TRBD2. With 0 bases clipped from V and 5 bases from J, the junction kept 7 bases outside the gene matches. The CDR3 loop spans 17 amino acids. Germline CDR1 reads SGHRS; CDR2 reads YFSETQ. CDR3 nucleotide sequence: TGCGCCAGCAGCTTGGGGACTAGCGGGAGGCTCGACCACGAGCAGTACTTC. This codes for CASSLGTSGRLDHEQYF.

The J gene is TRBJ1-4, the V gene TRBV7-2; D is undetermined. The germline V and J ends were trimmed by 1 base and 7 bases, with 13 bases remaining between them. The CDR3 is 15 residues long. Germline V CDR1 and CDR2: SGHTA, FQGNSA. CDR3 nucleotide sequence: TGTGCCAGCAGCTTAGACGTGAGTCCGAGTGAAAAACTGTTTTTT. Protein: CASSLDVSPSEKLFF.

The J gene is TRBJ1-1, the V gene TRBV10-3; 7 bases fit TRBD1. The CDR3 is 15 amino acids. J lost 0 bases, V lost 0 bases, and 1 base had no gene match. In germline, CDR1 is ENHRY, CDR2 SYGVKD. DNA of the CDR3: TGTGCCATCAGTGAGTCTGGGACAGTGAACACTGAAGCTTTCTTT. Translation gives CAISESGTVNTEAFF.

Here the CDR3 DNA reads TGTGCCAGCAGCTTACGCCGGTACTTCTCTGGAAACACCATATATTTT. Translating it yields CASSLRRYFSGNTIYF. The chain has TRBV7-8 and TRBJ1-3; D not resolved. Germline CDR1 is SGHVS and CDR2 is FQNEAQ. The CDR3 sequence is 16 residues long. Trimming shortened V by 2 bases and J by 0 bases, and 11 bases separated the two germline ends.

The rearrangement uses TRBV27 and TRBJ1-5; TRBD1 matches 9 bases. The CDR3 spans 15 residues. J gave up 5 bases and V 5 bases, and 7 bases lay outside the gene matches. Looked up from germline, CDR1 is MNHEY and CDR2 is SMNVEV (reference sequence). The CDR3 is CASSRGQGTDQPQHF. In DNA form, the CDR3 reads TGTGCCAGCAGTAGGGGACAGGGCACCGATCAGCCCCAGCATTTT.

The chain uses TRBV6-1 and TRBJ1-6, with D possibly matching TRBD1 (5 bases). V was pared by 2 bases and J by 14 bases, with 19 bases between. This CDR3 spans 15 amino acids. The germline gives CDR1 MNHNS, CDR2 SASEGT. Here the CDR3 reads CASSERQGPSGALHF. As DNA, the CDR3 is TGTGCCAGCAGTGAACGGCAGGGCCCCTCGGGGGCCCTCCACTTT.

The CDR3 nucleotides read TGCAGCGTGGGGGGACGCCAAGAGACCCAGTACTTC. This codes for CSVGGRQETQYF. The V and J genes are TRBV29-1 and TRBJ2-5; TRBD2 might be the D (6 bases). CDR3 length: 12 residues. The V gene's germline CDR1 is SQVTM and CDR2 ANQGSEA. Trimming stripped 6 bases from V and 1 base from J, with 9 bases between.

The chain links TRBV10-1 to TRBJ2-7, with D possibly being TRBD1 (6 bases). This CDR3 is built from 16 residues. Germline lookup yields CDR1 WNHNN and CDR2 SYGVQD (reference sequence). Between the trimmed V and J ends, which lost 6 bases and 2 bases, there was a span of 20 bases. CDR3 sequence: CASRSTTDRNTYEQYV. For the CDR3, the DNA is TGCGCCAGCAGATCGACGACCGACAGGAACACCTACGAGCAGTACGTC.

The genes are TRBV4-3 and TRBJ2-3, with 10 bases that match TRBD1. The germline CDR1 and CDR2 sequences are LGHNA and YSLEER. The CDR3 length is 17 residues. Trimming cost V 4 bases and J 7 bases; bases outside gene matches: 14. The CDR3 reads CASSPVATGGLGHTQYF. Written as DNA, the CDR3 is TGCGCCAGCAGCCCCGTGGCGACAGGGGGCCTCGGACATACGCAGTATTTT.

The chain has TRBV2 and TRBJ1-1; D call uncertain. From germline, CDR1 is SNHLY and CDR2 FYNNEI. The length of the CDR3 is 13 residues. V shed 2 bases and J shed 5 bases, with 9 bases lying between them. CDR3 amino acids: CASSENGWTEAFF. CDR3 nucleotide sequence: TGTGCCAGCAGTGAAAACGGTTGGACTGAAGCTTTCTTT.

The chain has TRBV6-1 and TRBJ2-1; tentatively, D is TRBD2 (5 bases). The CDR3 has 14 amino acids. V lost 4 bases, J lost 2 bases, and 9 bases lay in between. The germline CDR1 and CDR2 sequences are MNHNS and SASEGT. CDR3: CASSGGHTYNEQFF. CDR3 DNA sequence: TGTGCCAGCAGTGGAGGGCATACCTACAATGAGCAGTTCTTC.

V is TRBV2 and J is TRBJ2-7, with D maybe TRBD1 (5 bases). Germline V gene lookup returns CDR1 SNHLY and CDR2 FYNNEI. V lost 2 bases and J lost 3, with 23 bases in between. This CDR3 has 18 amino acids. This chain's CDR3 is CASSESGWGQLPLYEQYV. The CDR3 DNA follows: TGTGCCAGCAGTGAAAGTGGATGGGGCCAACTACCCCTCTACGAGCAGTACGTC.

CDR3 nucleotide sequence: TGTGCCAGCTCACACGGACTAGTAGGGAGAGATACGCAGTATTTT. Its protein is CASSHGLVGRDTQYF. This chain joins TRBV18 and TRBJ2-3, with 7 bases matching TRBD2. Germline values: CDR1 KGHSH, CDR2 LQKENI. The CDR3 is 15 amino acids. J was trimmed by 5 bases and V by 4 bases; bases with no gene match: 9. The full variable domain, in which reference TRBV18 and TRBJ2-3 provide the parts outside the CDR3, is NAGVMQNPRHLVRRRGQEARLRCSPMKGHSHVYWYRQLPEEGLKFMVYLQKENIIDESGMPKERFSAEFPKEGPSILRIQQVVRGDSAAYFCASSHGLVGRDTQYFGPGTRLTVL.

The J gene is TRBJ2-2, the V gene TRBV7-6, with 8 bases that match TRBD1. Germline V gene data show CDR1 as SGHVS and CDR2 as FNYEAQ. There are 16 residues in the CDR3. V was pared by 5 bases and J by 6 bases, with 11 bases of the junction left unmatched. The CDR3 loop reads CASSPRTGTFSGELFF. The CDR3 DNA sequence: TGTGCCAGCAGCCCCCGGACAGGGACCTTTTCCGGGGAGCTGTTTTTT.

This sequence joins TRBV5-4 and TRBJ2-1; 14 bases align to TRBD2. Germline assignment: CDR1 SGHNT and CDR2 YYREEE (reference sequence). V lost 4 bases and J lost 4; bases outside the gene matches: 13. The CDR3 spans 19 residues. The DNA of the CDR3 is TGTGCCAGCAGCGGAATGACTAGCGGGAGGGCCCAATCTTACAATGAGCAGTTCTTC. It encodes CASSGMTSGRAQSYNEQFF.

J is TRBJ2-2 and V is TRBV7-9; D may be TRBD1 (6 bases). The germline V and J ends were trimmed by 5 bases and 0 bases, with 7 bases remaining between them. This CDR3 spans 14 amino acids. Germline V lookup: CDR1 SEHNR, CDR2 FQNEAQ (reference sequence). The CDR3 coding sequence is TGTGCCAGCAGCGCAGGGGCGAACACCGGGGAGCTGTTTTTT. Its protein product is CASSAGANTGELFF.